This TCR beta chain appears in the sequencing data of a study of cytomegalovirus exposure and HLA in healthy donors. Study-wide results and caveats: Across donors, presence/absence analyses took sequencing depth to be roughly uniform. Analysis performed later showed TCR beta chains linked to HLA being more clonally expanded than equally common others.

Germline-derived CDR1 and CDR2 are SGHRS and YFSETQ. The CDR3 contains 15 residues. V lost 3 bases to trimming and J lost 5 bases; unmatched junction nucleotides: 7. Of note for this clone: What it recognizes is unknown.

The PCR employed 60 Vbeta primers together with 13 Jbeta primers. TCRdb keeps only in-frame clones here, not all; method: immunoSEQ multiplex PCR. The sample shows about 190,000 clones, 77% of them seen only once. The sequencing input was PBMCs. V and J are TRBV5-1 and TRBJ2-1, with 8 bases identical to TRBD1. The TCR was taken from a woman in her 30s in good health and CMV-seropositive. The CDR3 DNA follows: TGCGCCAGCAGCTCGGACAGGGCCAGGAACAATGAGCAGTTCTTC. It codes for CASSSDRARNNEQFF.